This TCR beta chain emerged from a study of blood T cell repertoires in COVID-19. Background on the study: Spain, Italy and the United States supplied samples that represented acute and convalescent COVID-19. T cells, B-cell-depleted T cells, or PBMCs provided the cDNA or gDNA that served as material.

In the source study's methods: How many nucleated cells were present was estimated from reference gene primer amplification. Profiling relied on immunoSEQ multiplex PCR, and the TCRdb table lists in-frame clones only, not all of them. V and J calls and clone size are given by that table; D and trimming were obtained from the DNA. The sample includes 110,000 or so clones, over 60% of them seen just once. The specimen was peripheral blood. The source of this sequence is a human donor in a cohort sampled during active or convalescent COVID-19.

CDR3 region: CASSFEGQGISPLHF. In DNA, the CDR3 is TGTGCCAGCAGTTTTGAGGGACAGGGAATCTCACCCCTCCACTTT. The chain recombines TRBV28 with TRBJ1-6, with 9 bases that match TRBD1. The CDR3 runs 15 residues. V lost 3 bases, J lost 10 bases, and 7 bases stayed unmatched. Germline V gene data show CDR1 as MDHEN and CDR2 as SYDVKM.